The clone carrying this T cell receptor beta chain showed up just a few times. Antigen unknown. With 7 bases removed from V and 7 bases from J, the gap between germline ends came to 13 bases. Germline V lookup: CDR1 SQVTM, CDR2 ANQGSEA. CDR3 length equals 11 residues. These data belong to a study of cytomegalovirus exposure and HLA in healthy donors. Findings and caveats of the study: Three of the chains that were CMV-associated were confirmed in vitro to be specific for CMV antigens.

The repertoire was sequenced with immunoSEQ multiplex PCR; TCRdb's copy has only in-frame clones and lacks some. The data hold approximately 160,000 clones, with approximately 84% observed a single time. The chain carries TRBV29-1 and TRBJ1-2; a weak D match, TRBD1 (5 bases). Material: PBMCs. The origin of this receptor is a man younger than 40 in good health and CMV-seropositive. This CDR3 reads CSAIGGSGYTF. CDR3 bases: TGCAGCGCCATTGGGGGGAGTGGCTACACCTTC. The whole variable domain, remainder taken from reference TRBV29-1 and TRBJ1-2, is SAVISQKPSRDICQRGTSLTIQCQVDSQVTMMFWYRQQPGQSLTLIATANQGSEATYESGFVIDKFPISRPNLTFSTLTVSNMSPEDSSIYLCSAIGGSGYTFGSGTRLTVV.